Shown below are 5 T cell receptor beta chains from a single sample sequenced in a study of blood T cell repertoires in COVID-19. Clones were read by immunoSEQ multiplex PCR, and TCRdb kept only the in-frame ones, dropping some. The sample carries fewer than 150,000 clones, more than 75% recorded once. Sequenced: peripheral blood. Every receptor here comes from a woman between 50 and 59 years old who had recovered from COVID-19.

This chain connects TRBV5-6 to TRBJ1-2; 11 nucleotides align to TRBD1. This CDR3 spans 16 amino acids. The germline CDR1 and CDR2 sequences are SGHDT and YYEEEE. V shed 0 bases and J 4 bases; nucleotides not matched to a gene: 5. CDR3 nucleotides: TGTGCCAGCAGCTTGGGCGGGACAGGGGGACCCTATGGCTACACCTTC. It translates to CASSLGGTGGPYGYTF.

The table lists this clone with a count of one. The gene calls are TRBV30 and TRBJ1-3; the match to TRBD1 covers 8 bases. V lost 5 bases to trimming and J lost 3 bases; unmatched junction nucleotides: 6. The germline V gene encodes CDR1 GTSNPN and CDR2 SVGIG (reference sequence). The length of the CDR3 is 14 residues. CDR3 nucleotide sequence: TGTGCCTGGGGAAACGGACAGGGTGGAAACACCATATATTTT. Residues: CAWGNGQGGNTIYF. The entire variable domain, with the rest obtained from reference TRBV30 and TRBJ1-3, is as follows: SQTIHQWPATLVQPVGSPLSLECTVEGTSNPNLYWYRQAAGRGLQLLFYSVGIGQISSEVPQNLSASRPQDRQFILSSKKLLLSDSGFYLCAWGNGQGGNTIYFGEGSWLTVV.

This CDR3 is CASSVGGDSNQPQHF. For the CDR3, the DNA is TGTGCCAGCAGCGTAGGGGGAGATAGCAATCAGCCCCAGCATTTT. The chain couples TRBV9 to TRBJ1-5; D uncertain. The CDR3 totals 15 residues. Germline CDR1 and CDR2: SGDLS and YYNGEE. Trimming shortened V by 0 bases and J by 0 bases, and 7 bases separated the two germline ends. The full variable domain, with the rest looked up from reference TRBV9 and TRBJ1-5, is DSGVTQTPKHLITATGQRVTLRCSPRSGDLSVYWYQQSLDQGLQFLIQYYNGEERAKGNILERFSAQQFPDLHSELNLSSLELGDSALYFCASSVGGDSNQPQHFGDGTRLSIL.

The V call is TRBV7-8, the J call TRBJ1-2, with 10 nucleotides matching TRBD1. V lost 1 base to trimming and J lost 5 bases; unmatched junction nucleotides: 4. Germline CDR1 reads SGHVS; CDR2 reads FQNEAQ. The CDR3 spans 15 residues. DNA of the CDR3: TGTGCCAGCAGCTTAGGGGACAGGGGCGGGTATGGCTACACCTTC. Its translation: CASSLGDRGGYGYTF.

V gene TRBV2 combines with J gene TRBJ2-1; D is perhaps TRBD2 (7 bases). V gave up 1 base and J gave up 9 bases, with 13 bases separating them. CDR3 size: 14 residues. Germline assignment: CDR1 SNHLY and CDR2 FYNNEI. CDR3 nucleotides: TGTGCCAGCAGTGAAGTTAGGGGGGAGGGTGAGCAGTTCTTC. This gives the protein CASSEVRGEGEQFF.